This entry features one TCR beta chain sequence. This entry comes from a study of blood T cell repertoires in COVID-19. The repertoire was sequenced with immunoSEQ multiplex PCR; TCRdb's copy has only in-frame clones and lacks some. The profile shows approximately 70,000 clones, around 90% of them singletons. The CDR3 length is 14 residues. Germline V gene sequence: CDR1 SGHAT, CDR2 FQNNGV. Losses at the gene ends were 0 bases for V and 7 bases for J; bases not matched to a gene: 5. The clonotype was recovered from a human donor in a cohort sampled during active COVID-19. This chain uses TRBV11-2 with TRBJ2-7, with 8 bases matching TRBD2. The sample taken for sequencing was peripheral blood. Here the CDR3 reads CASSLEAGVREQYF. The DNA of the CDR3 is TGTGCCAGCAGCTTAGAAGCGGGAGTTAGGGAGCAGTACTTC. The whole variable domain, filled in from reference TRBV11-2 and TRBJ2-7, reads EAGVAQSPRYKIIEKRQSVAFWCNPISGHATLYWYQQILGQGPKLLIQFQNNGVVDDSQLPKDRFSAERLKGVDSTLKIQPAKLEDSAVYLCASSLEAGVREQYFGPGTRLTVT.